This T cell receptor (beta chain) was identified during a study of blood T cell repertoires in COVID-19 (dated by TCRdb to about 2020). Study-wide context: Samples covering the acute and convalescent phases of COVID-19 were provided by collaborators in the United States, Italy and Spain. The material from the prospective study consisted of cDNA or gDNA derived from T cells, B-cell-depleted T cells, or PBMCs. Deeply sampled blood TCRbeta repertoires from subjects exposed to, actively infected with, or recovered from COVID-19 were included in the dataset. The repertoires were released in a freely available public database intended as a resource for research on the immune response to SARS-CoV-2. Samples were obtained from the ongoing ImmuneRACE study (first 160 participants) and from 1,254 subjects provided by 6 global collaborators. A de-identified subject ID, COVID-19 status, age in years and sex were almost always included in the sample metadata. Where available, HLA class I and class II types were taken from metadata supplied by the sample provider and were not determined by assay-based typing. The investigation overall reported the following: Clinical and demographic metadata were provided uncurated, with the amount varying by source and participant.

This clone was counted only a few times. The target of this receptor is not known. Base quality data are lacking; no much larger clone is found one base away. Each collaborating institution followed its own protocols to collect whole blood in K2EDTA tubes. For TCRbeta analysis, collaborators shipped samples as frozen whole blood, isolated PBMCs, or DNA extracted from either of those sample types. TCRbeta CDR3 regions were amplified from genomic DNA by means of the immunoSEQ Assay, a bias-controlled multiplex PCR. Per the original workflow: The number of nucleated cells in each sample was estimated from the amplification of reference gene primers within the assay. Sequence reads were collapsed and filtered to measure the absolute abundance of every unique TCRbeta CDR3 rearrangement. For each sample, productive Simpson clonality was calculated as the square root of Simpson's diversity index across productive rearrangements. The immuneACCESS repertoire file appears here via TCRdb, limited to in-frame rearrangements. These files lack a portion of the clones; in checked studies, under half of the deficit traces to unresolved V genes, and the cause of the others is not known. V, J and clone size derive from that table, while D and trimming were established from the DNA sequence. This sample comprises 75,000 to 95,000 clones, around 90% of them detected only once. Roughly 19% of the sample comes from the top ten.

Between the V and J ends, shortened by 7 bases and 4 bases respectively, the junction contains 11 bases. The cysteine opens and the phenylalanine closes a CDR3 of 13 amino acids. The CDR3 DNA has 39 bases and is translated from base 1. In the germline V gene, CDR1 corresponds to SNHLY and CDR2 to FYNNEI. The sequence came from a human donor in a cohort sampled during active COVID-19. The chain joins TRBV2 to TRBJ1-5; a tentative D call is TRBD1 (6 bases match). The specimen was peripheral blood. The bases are TGTGCCAGCAAAGGGGGAGTGAATCAGCCCCAGCATTTT. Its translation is CASKGGVNQPQHF.